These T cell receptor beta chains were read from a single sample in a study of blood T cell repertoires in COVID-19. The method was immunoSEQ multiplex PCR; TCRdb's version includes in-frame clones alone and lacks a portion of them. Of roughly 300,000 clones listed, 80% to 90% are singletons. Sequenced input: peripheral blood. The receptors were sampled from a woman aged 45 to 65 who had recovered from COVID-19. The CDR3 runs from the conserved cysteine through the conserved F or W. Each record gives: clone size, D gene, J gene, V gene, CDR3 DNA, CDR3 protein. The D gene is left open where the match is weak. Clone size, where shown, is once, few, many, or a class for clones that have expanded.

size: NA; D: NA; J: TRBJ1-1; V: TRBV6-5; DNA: TGTGCCAGCAGTTGGGGCAGCAACACTGAAGCTTTCTTT; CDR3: CASSWGSNTEAFF
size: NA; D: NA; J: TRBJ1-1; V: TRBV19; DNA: NA; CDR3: CASSRSFGQGAESLF
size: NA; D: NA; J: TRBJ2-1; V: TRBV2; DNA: TGTGCCAGCGGGTCGTTGGGCTACTTCGAGCAGTTCTTC; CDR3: CASGSLGYFEQFF
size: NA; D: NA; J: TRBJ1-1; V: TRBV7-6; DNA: TGTGCCAGCAGCCTCGGGGTGGCGTGGGGCACTGAAGCTTTCTTT; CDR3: CASSLGVAWGTEAFF
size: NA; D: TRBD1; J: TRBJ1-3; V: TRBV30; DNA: TGTGCCTGGAACACGAGGGGGCTGGACACCATATATTTT; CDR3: CAWNTRGLDTIYF
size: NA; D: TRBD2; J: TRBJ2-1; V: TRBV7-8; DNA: TGTGCCAGCAGCTTACTGGCGAAGACTAGCGGGAGAAATGAGCAGTTCTTC; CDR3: CASSLLAKTSGRNEQFF
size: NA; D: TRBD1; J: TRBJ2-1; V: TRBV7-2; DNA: TGTGCCAGCAGACGAACCGGGACAGGGTCCTACAATGAGCAGTTCTTC; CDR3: CASRRTGTGSYNEQFF
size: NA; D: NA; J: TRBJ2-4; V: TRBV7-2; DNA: TGTGCCAGCAGCTCGAGGGGGGGAGAGGACATTCAGTACTTC; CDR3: CASSSRGGEDIQYF
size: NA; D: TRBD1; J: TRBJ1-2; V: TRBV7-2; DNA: TGTGCCAGCACCCTGGGGCGACAGGGGGCAGGTGGCTACACCTTC; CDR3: CASTLGRQGAGGYTF
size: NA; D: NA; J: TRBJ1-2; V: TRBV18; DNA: TGTGCCAGCTCTAGGACAGAGAATGGCTACACCTTC; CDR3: CASSRTENGYTF
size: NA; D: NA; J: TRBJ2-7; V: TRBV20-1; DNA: TGCAGTGCTACCTTCAGAAACGAGCAGTACTTC; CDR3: CSATFRNEQYF
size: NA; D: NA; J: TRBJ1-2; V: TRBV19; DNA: TGTGCCAGTAGTCCGGGACAATATGGCTACACCTTC; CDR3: CASSPGQYGYTF
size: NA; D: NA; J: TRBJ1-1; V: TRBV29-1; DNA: TGCAGCGGGATAGGGGGCACTGAAGCTTTCTTT; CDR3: CSGIGGTEAFF
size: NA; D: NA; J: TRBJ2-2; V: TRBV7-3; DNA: TGTGCCAGCAGCGGAGGCGGGGAGCTGTTTTTT; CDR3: CASSGGGELFF
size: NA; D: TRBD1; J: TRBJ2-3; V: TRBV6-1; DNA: TGTGCCAGCAGTGAAACAGGGGGCACAGATACGCAGTATTTT; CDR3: CASSETGGTDTQYF
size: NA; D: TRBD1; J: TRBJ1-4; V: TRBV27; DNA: TGTGCCAGCAGTTCCCTCGGGAGGGGGCTTGGTGAAAAACTGTTTTTT; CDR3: CASSSLGRGLGEKLFF
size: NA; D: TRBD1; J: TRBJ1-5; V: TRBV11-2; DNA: TGTGCCAGCATCACCTTTACAGGGGAGGACCAGCCCCAGCATTTT; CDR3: CASITFTGEDQPQHF
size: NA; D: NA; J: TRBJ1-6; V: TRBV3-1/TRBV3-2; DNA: TGTGCCAGCAGCCAGATAAACAGGGTTGGGGGTAATTCACCCCTCCACTTT; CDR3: CASSQINRVGGNSPLHF
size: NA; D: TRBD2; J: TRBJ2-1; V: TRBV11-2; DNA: TGTGCCAGCAGGCTAGTATCGGCGGGAGGGGTGAATGAGCAGTTCTTC; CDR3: CASRLVSAGGVNEQFF
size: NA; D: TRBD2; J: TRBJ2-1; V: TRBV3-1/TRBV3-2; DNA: TGTGCCAGCAGCCCGCTCCTACCAAGCGGGATGGTCAGGAATGAGCAGTTCTTC; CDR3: CASSPLLPSGMVRNEQFF
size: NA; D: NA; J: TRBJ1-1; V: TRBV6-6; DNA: TGTGCCACACGCCAGGCGAACACTGAAGCTTTCTTT; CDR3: CATRQANTEAFF
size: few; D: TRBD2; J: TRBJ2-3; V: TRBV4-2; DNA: TGTGCCAGCAGCCAAGATCAGCCTAGCGGGACAGATACGCAGTATTTT; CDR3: CASSQDQPSGTDTQYF
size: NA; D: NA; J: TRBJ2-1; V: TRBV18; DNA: TGTGCCAGCTCACCCGAGCGGGTACGCAATGAGCAGTTCTTC; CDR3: CASSPERVRNEQFF
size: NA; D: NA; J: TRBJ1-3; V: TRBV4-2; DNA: TGTGCCAGCAGCCAAGACCGGGACACAACTGGAAACACCATATATTTT; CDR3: CASSQDRDTTGNTIYF
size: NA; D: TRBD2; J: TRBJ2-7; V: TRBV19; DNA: TGTGCCAGTAGTATAAGTGGACCCGCGGGGGGCATCTACGAGCAGTACTTC; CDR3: CASSISGPAGGIYEQYF
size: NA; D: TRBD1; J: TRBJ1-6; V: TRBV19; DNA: TGTGCCACCTCCGGGACAGCCGCTTCACCCCTCCACTTT; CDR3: CATSGTAASPLHF
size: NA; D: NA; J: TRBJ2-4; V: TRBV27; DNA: TGTGCCAGCAGTTTCAGGGTAACGGACATTCAGTACTTC; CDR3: CASSFRVTDIQYF
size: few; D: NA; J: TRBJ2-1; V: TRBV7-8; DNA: TGTGCCAGCAGAACAGGACAATACAATGAGCAGTTCTTC; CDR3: CASRTGQYNEQFF
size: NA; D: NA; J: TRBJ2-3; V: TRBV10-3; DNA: TGTGCCATCGGGACTCCTAGCACAGATACGCAGTATTTT; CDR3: CAIGTPSTDTQYF
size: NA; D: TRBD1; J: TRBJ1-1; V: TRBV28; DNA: TGTGCCAGCAGTCTCCCCCCGGACAGGGGAGCTTTCTTT; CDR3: CASSLPPDRGAFF
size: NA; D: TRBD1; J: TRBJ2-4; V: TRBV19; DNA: TGTGCCAGTAGTCCTCTCCGGGACAGGGGGTCTAAAAACATTCAGTACTTC; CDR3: CASSPLRDRGSKNIQYF
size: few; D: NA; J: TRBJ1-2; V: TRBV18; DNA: TGTGCCAGCTCACTCAGCGGGACACCTAACTATGGCTACACCTTC; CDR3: CASSLSGTPNYGYTF
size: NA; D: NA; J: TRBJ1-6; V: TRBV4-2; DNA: TGTGCCAGCAGCCAAGATTACGGACTGCAAAGGTCACCCCTCCACTTT; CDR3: CASSQDYGLQRSPLHF
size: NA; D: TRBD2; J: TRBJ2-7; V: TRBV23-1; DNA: TGCGCCAGCAGTCAATCCGGCGGGAGGGCCGAGCAGTACTTC; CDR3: CASSQSGGRAEQYF
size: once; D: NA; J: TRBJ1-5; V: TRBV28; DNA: TGTGCCAGCAGTTTATTGAGCCAGCCCCAGCATTTT; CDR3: CASSLLSQPQHF
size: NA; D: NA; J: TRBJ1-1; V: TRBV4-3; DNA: TGCGCCAGCAGCCAAGGTGTCCTCAGTGAAGCTTTCTTT; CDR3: CASSQGVLSEAFF